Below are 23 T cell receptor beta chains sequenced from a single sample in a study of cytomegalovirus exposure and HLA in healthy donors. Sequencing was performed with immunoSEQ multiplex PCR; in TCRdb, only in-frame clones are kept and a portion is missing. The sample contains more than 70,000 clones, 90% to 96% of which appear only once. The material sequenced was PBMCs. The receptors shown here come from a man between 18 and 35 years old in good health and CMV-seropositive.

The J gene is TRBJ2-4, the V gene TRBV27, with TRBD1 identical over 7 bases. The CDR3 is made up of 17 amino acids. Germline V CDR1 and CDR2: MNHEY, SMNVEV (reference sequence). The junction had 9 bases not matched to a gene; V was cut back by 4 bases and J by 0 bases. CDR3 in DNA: TGTGCCAGCAGTTCTGGACAGGACGGTCTAGCCAAAAACATTCAGTACTTC. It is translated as CASSSGQDGLAKNIQYF.

DNA for the CDR3: TGTGCCAGCAGTCTCGTCAGAGCGATCAACCAGCCCCAGCATTTT. Translated, it gives CASSLVRAINQPQHF. This rearrangement joins TRBV2 to TRBJ1-5, with D unresolved. The CDR3 is 15 residues long. The V gene lost 5 bases and the J gene lost 7 bases, with 18 bases spanning the gap. CDR1 and CDR2 from the germline V gene are SNHLY and FYNNEI.

The CDR3 nucleotides read TGTGCCAGCAGCGCACATTCAGGGGGCTTCTCCTACGAGCAGTACTTC. It yields the protein CASSAHSGGFSYEQYF. V is TRBV5-8 and J is TRBJ2-7; 8 bases align to TRBD1. Germline-derived CDR1 and CDR2 are SGHTS and YDEGEE. CDR3 length: 16 amino acids. Germline trimming cut 4 bases from V and 0 bases from J; bases unmatched to any gene: 9.

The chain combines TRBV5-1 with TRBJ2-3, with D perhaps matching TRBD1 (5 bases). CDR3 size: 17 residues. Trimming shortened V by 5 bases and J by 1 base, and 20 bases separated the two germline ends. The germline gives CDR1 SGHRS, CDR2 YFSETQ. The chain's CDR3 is CASRPGYEPRGTDTQYF. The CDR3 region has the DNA TGCGCCAGCAGGCCCGGGTACGAGCCCAGGGGCACAGATACGCAGTATTTT.

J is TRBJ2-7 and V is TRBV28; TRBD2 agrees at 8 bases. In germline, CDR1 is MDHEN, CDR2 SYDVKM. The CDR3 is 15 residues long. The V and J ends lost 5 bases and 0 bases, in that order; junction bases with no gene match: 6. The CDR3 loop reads CASSKTSVGSYEQYF. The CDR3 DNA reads TGTGCCAGCAGTAAGACTAGCGTGGGCTCCTACGAGCAGTACTTC.

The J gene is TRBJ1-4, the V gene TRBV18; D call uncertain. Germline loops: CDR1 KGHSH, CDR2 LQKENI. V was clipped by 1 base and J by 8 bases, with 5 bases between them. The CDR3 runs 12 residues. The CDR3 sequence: CASSPQEEKLFF. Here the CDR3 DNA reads TGTGCCAGCTCACCACAAGAGGAAAAACTGTTTTTT.

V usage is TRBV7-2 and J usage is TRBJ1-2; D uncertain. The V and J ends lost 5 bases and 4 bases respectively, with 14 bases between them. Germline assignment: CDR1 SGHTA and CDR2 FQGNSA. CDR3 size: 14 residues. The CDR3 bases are TGTGCCAGCAGCCGTAGCGGGCAAGGCTATGGCTACACCTTC. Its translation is CASSRSGQGYGYTF.

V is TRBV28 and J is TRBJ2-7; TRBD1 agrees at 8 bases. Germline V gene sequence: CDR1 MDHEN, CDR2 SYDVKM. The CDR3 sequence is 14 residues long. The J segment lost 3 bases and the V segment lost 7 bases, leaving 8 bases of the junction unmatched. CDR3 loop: CASKGQGLGYEQYF. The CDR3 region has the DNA TGTGCCAGCAAAGGACAGGGCTTGGGCTACGAGCAGTACTTC.

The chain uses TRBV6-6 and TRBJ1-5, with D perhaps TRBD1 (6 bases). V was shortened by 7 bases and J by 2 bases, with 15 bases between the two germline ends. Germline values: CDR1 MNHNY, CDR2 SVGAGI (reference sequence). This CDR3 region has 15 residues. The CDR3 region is CASTFGGAGNQPQHF. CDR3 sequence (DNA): TGTGCCAGCACCTTCGGGGGGGCGGGCAATCAGCCCCAGCATTTT.

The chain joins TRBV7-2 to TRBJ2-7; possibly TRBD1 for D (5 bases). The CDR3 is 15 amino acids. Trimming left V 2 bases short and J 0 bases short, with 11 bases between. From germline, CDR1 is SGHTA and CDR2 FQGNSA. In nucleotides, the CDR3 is TGTGCCAGCAGCTTACGGGCAGGGAACTCCTACGAGCAGTACTTC. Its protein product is CASSLRAGNSYEQYF.

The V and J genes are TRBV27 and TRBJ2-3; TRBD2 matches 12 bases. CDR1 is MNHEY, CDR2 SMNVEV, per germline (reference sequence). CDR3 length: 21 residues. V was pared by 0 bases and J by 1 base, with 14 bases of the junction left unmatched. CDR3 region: CASSLSTASGRAWVGTDTQYF. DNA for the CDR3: TGTGCCAGCAGTTTATCGACGGCTAGCGGGAGGGCCTGGGTAGGCACAGATACGCAGTATTTT.

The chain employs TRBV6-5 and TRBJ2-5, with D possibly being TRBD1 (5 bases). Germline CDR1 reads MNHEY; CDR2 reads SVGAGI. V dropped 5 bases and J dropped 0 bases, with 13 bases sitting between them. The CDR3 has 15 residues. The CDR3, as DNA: TGTGCCAGCAGTAGCAAAGACAGTTACCAAGAGACCCAGTACTTC. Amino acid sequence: CASSSKDSYQETQYF.

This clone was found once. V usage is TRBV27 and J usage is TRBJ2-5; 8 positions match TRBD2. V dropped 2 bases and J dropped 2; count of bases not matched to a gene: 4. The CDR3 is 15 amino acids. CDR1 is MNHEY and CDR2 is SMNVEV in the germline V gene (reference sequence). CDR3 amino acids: CASSLGGRPQETQYF. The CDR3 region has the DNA TGTGCCAGCAGTTTAGGCGGGAGGCCACAAGAGACCCAGTACTTC.

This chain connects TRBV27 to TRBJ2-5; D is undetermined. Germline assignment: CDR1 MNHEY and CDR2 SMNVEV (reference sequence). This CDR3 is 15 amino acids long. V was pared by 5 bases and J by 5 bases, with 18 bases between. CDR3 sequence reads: CASSLAGGAAETQYF. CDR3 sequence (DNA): TGTGCCAGCAGTCTGGCCGGCGGAGCAGCGGAGACCCAGTACTTC.

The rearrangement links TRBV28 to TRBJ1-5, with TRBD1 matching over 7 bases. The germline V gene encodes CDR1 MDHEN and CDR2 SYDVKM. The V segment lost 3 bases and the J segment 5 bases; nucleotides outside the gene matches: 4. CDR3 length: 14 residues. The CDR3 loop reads CASSFRQGDQPQHF. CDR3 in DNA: TGTGCCAGCAGTTTTAGACAGGGTGATCAGCCCCAGCATTTT.

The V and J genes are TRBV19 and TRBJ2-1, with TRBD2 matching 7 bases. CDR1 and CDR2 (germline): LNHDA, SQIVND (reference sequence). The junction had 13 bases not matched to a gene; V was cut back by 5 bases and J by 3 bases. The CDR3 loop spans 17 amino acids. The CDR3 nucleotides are TGTGCCAGTAGTCTCCTTCCTCGGCGGGAGATCTACAATGAGCAGTTCTTC. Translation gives CASSLLPRREIYNEQFF. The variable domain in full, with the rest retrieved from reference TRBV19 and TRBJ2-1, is DGGITQSPKYLFRKEGQNVTLSCEQNLNHDAMYWYRQDPGQGLRLIYYSQIVNDFQKGDIAEGYSVSREKKESFPLTVTSAQKNPTAFYLCASSLLPRREIYNEQFFGPGTRLTVL.

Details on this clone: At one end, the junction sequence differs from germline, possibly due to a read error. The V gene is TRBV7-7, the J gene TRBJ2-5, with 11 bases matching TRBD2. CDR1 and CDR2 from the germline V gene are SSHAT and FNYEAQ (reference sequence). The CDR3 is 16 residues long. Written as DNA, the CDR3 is TGTGCTAGCAGCATAACCACTAGCGGGAGTCTTGAGACCCAGTACTTC. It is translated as CASSITTSGSLETQYF.

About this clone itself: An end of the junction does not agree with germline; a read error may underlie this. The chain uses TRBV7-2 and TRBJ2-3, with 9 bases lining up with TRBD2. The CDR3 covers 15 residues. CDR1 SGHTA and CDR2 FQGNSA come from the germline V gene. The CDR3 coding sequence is TGTGCCAGCAGCATAGCTAGCGGGGTCACAGATACGCAGTATTTT. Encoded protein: CASSIASGVTDTQYF.

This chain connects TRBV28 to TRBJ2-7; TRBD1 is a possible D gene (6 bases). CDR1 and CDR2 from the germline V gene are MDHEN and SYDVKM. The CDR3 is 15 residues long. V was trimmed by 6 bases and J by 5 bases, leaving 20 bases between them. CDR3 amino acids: CASSYRDGLFNEQYF. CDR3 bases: TGTGCCAGCAGCTACAGGGACGGACTGTTTAACGAGCAGTACTTC.

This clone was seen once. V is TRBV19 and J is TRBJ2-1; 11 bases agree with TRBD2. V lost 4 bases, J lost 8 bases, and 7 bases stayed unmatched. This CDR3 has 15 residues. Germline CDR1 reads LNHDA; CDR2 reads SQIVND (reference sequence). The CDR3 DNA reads TGTGCCAGTAGTAGACTAGCGGGACTGATGGATGAGCAGTTCTTC. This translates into CASSRLAGLMDEQFF.

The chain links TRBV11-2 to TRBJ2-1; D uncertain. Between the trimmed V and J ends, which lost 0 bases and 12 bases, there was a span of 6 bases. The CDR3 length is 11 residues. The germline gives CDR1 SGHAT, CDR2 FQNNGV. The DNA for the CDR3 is TGTGCCAGCAGCTTAGAACCAGGGCAGTTCTTC. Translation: CASSLEPGQFF. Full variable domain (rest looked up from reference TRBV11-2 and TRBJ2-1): EAGVAQSPRYKIIEKRQSVAFWCNPISGHATLYWYQQILGQGPKLLIQFQNNGVVDDSQLPKDRFSAERLKGVDSTLKIQPAKLEDSAVYLCASSLEPGQFFGPGTRLTVL.

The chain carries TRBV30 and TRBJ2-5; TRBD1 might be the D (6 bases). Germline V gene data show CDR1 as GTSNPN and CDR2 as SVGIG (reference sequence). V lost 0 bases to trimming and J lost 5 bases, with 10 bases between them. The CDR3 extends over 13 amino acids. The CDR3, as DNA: TGTGCCTGGAGTGTAGGGGGTTGGGAGACCCAGTACTTC. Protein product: CAWSVGGWETQYF.

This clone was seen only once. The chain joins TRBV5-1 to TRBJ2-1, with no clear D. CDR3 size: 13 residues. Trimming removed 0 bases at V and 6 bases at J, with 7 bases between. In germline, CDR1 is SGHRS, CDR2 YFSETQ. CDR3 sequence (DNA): TGCGCCAGCAGCTTGGCCGAGAGCAATGAGCAGTTCTTC. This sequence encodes CASSLAESNEQFF.